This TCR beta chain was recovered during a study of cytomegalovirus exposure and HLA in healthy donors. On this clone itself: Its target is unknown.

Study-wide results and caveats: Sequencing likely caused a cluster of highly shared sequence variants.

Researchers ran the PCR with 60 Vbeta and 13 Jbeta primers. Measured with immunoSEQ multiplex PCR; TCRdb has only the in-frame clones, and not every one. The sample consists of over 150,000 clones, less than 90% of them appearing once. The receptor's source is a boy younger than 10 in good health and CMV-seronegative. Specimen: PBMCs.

The CDR3 DNA reads TGTGCCAGCAGCGAGGGGACTAGCGGGAGAGGGGCGAACACCGGGGAGCTGTTTTTT. Translated, it gives CASSEGTSGRGANTGELFF. The chain recombines TRBV9 with TRBJ2-2; TRBD2 matches at 14 bases. Germline loops: CDR1 SGDLS, CDR2 YYNGEE. Trimming removed 3 bases from V and 0 bases from J; junction bases left unmatched: 7. This CDR3 has 19 residues.